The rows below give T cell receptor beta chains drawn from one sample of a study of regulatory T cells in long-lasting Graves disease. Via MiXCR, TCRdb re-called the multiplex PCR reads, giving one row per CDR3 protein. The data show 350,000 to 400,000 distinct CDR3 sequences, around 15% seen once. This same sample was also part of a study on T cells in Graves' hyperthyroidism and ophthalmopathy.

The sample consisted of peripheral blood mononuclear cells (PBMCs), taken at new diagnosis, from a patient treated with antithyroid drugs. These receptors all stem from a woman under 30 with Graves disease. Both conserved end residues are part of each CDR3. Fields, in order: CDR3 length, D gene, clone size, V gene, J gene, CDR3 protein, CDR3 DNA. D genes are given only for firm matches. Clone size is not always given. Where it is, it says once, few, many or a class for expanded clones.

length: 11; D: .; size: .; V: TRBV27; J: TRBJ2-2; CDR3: CASRSLGELFF; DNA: TGTGCCAGCCGATCTCTGGGGGAGCTGTTTTTT
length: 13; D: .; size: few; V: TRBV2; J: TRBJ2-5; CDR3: CASSELAGGTQYF; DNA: TGTGCCAGCAGTGAACTAGCTGGCGGGACCCAGTACTTC
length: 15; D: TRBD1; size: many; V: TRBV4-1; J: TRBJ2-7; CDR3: CASSIEGQGLYEQYF; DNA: TGCGCCAGCAGCATCGAGGGACAGGGGCTTTACGAGCAGTACTTC
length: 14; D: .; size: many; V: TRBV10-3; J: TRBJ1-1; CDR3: CAISESSHSPGAFF; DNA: TGTGCCATCAGTGAGTCGAGCCACTCACCGGGGGCTTTCTTT
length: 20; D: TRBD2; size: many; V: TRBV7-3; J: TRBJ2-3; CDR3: CASSLTASGGWGYSTDTQYF; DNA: TGTGCCAGCAGCTTAACGGCTAGCGGGGGTTGGGGATATAGCACAGATACGCAGTATTTT
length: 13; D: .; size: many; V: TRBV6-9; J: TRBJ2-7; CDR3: CASSSNGRYEQYF; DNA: TGTGCCAGCAGTTCGAACGGGAGATACGAGCAGTACTTC
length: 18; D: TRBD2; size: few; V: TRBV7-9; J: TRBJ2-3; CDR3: CASSKQLAGGPSTDTQYF; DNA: TGTGCCAGCAGCAAGCAGCTAGCGGGAGGGCCTAGCACAGATACGCAGTATTTT
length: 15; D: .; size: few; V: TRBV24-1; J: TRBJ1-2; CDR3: CATSDLAFSFYGYTF; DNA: TGTGCCACCAGTGATTTGGCTTTTAGTTTCTATGGCTACACCTTC
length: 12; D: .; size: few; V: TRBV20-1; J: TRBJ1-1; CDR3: CSARDLRLQAFF; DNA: TGCAGTGCTAGAGACCTACGCCTTCAAGCTTTCTTT
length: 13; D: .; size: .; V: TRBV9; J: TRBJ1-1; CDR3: CASSGTMNTEAFF; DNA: TGTGCCAGCAGCGGTACCATGAACACTGAAGCTTTCTTT
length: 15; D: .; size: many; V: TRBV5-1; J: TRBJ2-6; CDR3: CASSLQGRGANVLTF; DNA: TGCGCCAGCAGCTTGCAGGGGAGAGGGGCCAACGTCCTGACTTTC
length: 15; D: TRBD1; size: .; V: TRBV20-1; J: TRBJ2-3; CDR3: CSAERDGTGRDTQYF; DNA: TGCAGTGCGGAACGAGACGGGACAGGGCGGGATACGCAGTATTTT
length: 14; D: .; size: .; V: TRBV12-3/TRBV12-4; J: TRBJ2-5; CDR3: CASSLGPDQETQYF; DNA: TGTGCCAGCAGTTTAGGGCCAGACCAAGAGACCCAGTACTTC
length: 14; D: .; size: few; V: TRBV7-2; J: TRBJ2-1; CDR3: CASSRRGSGDEQFF; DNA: TGTGCCAGCAGTCGTAGGGGATCCGGGGATGAGCAGTTCTTC
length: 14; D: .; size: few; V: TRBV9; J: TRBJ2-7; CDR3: CASSVATGSYEQYF; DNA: TGTGCCAGCAGCGTAGCTACAGGGAGCTACGAGCAGTACTTC
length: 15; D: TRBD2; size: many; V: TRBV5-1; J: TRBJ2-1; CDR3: CASSLGSGRGNEQFF; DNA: TGCGCCAGCAGCTTGGGTAGCGGGAGGGGCAATGAGCAGTTCTTC
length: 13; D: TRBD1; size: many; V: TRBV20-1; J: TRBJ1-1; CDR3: CSASTGVETEAFF; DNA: TGCAGTGCTTCCACAGGGGTGGAAACTGAAGCTTTCTTT
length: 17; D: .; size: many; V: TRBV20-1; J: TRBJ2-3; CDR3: CSGTPLLSAPSTDTQYF; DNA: TGCAGTGGGACCCCCCTCCTGAGCGCTCCTAGCACAGATACGCAGTATTTT
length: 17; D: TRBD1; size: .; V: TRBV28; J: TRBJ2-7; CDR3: CASSPRETRGRSYEQYF; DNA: TGTGCCAGCAGTCCAAGGGAAACCAGGGGGCGCTCCTACGAGCAGTACTTC
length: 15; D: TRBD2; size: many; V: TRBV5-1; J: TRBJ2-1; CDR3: CASSFQTSTYNEQFF; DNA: TGCGCCAGCAGCTTCCAGACTAGCACTTACAATGAGCAGTTCTTC
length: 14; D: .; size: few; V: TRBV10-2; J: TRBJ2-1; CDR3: CASRGPGVGNEQFF; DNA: TGCGCCTCAAGAGGTCCGGGGGTGGGTAATGAGCAGTTCTTC
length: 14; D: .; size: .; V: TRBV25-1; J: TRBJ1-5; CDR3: CASRGPSSNQPQHF; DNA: TGTGCCAGCAGGGGACCTAGTAGCAATCAGCCCCAGCATTTT
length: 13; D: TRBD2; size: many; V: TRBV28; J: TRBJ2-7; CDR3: CASRPLAGYEQYF; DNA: TGTGCCAGCAGGCCTTTAGCGGGCTACGAGCAGTACTTC
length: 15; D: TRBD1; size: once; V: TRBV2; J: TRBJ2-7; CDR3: CASSEGAGGTYEQYF; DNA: TGTGCCAGCAGTGAAGGGGCAGGGGGCACCTACGAGCAGTACTTC
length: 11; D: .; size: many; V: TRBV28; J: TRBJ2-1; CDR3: CASTGGDEQFF; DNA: TGTGCCAGCACCGGGGGCGATGAGCAGTTCTTC
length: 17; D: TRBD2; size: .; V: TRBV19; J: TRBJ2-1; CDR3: CASSISAGTSGIVEQFF; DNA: TGTGCCAGTAGTATAAGTGCTGGGACTAGCGGAATCGTAGAGCAGTTCTTC
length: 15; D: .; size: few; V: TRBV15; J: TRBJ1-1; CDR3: CATSRAGRGGTEAFF; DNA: TGTGCCACCAGCAGAGCGGGCAGGGGAGGCACTGAAGCTTTCTTT
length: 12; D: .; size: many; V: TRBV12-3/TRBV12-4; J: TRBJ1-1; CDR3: CASSFPNTEAFF; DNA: TGTGCCAGCAGCTTCCCGAACACTGAAGCTTTCTTT
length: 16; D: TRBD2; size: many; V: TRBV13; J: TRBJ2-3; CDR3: CASSSDAGGVTDTQYF; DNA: TGTGCCAGCAGCTCAGATGCGGGGGGCGTCACAGATACGCAGTATTTT
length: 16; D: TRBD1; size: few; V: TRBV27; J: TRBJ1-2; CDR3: CASSTHPTGGHHGYTF; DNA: TGTGCCAGCAGTACCCACCCGACAGGGGGTCACCATGGCTACACCTTC
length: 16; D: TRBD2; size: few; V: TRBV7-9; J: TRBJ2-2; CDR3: CASPGLAGGTTGELFF; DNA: TGTGCCAGCCCTGGACTAGCGGGGGGGACCACCGGGGAGCTGTTTTTT
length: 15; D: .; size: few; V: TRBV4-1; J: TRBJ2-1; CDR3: CASSQRGSSYNEQFF; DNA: TGCGCCAGCAGCCAGAGGGGGAGCTCCTACAATGAGCAGTTCTTC
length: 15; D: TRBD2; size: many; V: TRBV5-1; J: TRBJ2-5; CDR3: CASSPGLAGEETQYF; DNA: TGTGCCAGCAGCCCGGGACTAGCGGGGGAAGAGACCCAGTACTTC
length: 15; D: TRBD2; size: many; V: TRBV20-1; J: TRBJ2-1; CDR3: CSAAGLAGGPGGQFF; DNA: TGCAGTGCCGCTGGACTAGCGGGAGGCCCAGGGGGGCAGTTCTTC
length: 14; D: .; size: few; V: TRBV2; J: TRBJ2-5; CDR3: CASSEFDTQETQYF; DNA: TGTGCCAGCAGTGAATTCGACACCCAAGAGACCCAGTACTTC
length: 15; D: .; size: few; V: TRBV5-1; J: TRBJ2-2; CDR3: CASSDGGGGTGELFF; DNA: TGCGCCAGCAGCGATGGAGGGGGTGGCACCGGGGAGCTGTTTTTT
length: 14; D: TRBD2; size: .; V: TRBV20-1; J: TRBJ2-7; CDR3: CSASLAGEFYEQYF; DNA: TGCAGTGCTAGTCTAGCGGGGGAGTTCTACGAGCAGTACTTC
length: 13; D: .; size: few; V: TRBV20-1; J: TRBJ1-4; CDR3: CSASRTANEKLFF; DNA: TGCAGTGCTAGCCGGACAGCTAATGAAAAACTGTTTTTT
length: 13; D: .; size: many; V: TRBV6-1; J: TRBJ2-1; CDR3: CASNIREYNEQFF; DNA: TGTGCCAGCAATATCCGTGAGTACAATGAGCAGTTCTTC
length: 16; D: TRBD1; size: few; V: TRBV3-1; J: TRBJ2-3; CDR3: CASSQGQGPSTDTQYF; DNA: TGTGCCAGCAGCCAAGGACAGGGGCCTAGCACAGATACGCAGTATTTT
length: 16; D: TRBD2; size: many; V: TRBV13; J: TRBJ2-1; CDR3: CASSLLLGREDNEQFF; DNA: TGTGCCAGCAGCTTGCTTCTTGGGCGGGAGGACAATGAGCAGTTCTTC
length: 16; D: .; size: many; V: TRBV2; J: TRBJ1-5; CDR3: CASVRGPPYGNQPQHF; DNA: TGTGCCAGCGTACGGGGCCCACCCTACGGCAATCAGCCCCAGCATTTT
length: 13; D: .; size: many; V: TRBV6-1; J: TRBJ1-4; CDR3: CASRPGTLEKLFF; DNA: TGTGCCAGCAGACCCGGGACATTAGAAAAACTGTTTTTT
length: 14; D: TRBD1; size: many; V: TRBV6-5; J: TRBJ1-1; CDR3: CASSYSRGQGEAFF; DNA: TGTGCCAGCAGTTACTCGAGGGGACAGGGTGAAGCTTTCTTT
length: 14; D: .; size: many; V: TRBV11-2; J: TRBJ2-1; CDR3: CASSPLLSEHEQFF; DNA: TGTGCCAGCAGCCCGCTGTTATCCGAGCATGAGCAGTTCTTC
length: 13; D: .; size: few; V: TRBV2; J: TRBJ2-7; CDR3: CASGAGQSYEQYF; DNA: TGTGCCAGTGGTGCGGGACAGTCCTACGAGCAGTACTTC
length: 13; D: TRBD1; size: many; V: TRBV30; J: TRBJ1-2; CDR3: CAWRHTGAYGYTF; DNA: TGTGCCTGGAGACACACAGGGGCCTATGGCTACACCTTC
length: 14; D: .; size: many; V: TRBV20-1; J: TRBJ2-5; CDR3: CSARGTGGPETQYF; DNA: TGCAGTGCTAGAGGCACCGGGGGGCCAGAGACCCAGTACTTC
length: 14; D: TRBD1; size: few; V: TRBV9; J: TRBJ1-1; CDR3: CASSGGQGWTEAFF; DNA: TGTGCCAGCAGCGGGGGACAGGGGTGGACTGAAGCTTTCTTT
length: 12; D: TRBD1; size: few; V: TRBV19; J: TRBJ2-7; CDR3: CATTKQGGEQYF; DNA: TGTGCCACGACGAAACAGGGGGGCGAGCAGTACTTC
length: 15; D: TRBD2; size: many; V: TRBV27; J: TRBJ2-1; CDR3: CASSHGTSAGDEQFF; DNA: TGTGCCAGCAGTCATGGGACTAGCGCAGGCGATGAGCAGTTCTTC
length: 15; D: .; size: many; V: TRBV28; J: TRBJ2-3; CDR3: CASSSGGPLADTQYF; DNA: TGTGCCAGCAGTTCGGGGGGCCCACTGGCAGATACGCAGTATTTT
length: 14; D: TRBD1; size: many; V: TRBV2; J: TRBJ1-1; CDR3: CASGTGGTNTEAFF; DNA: TGTGCCAGCGGCACAGGGGGGACAAACACTGAAGCTTTCTTT
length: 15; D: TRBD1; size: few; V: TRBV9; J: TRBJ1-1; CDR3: CASSSGTGLNTEAFF; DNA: TGTGCCAGCAGCTCGGGGACAGGGTTGAACACTGAAGCTTTCTTT
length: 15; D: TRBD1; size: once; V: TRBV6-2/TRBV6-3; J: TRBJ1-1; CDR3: CASSTRGQGATEAFF; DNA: TGTGCCAGCAGCACCCGAGGACAGGGCGCGACTGAAGCTTTCTTT